This T cell receptor beta chain was documented in a study of OX40 agonist ivuxolimab in advanced cancers. Study-wide context: Administration of intravenous ivuxolimab to patients occurred every 2 weeks at 0.01 to 10 mg/kg. The study's findings and limits: By week 6 at 0.1 to 3.0 mg/kg, blood CD4+ and CD8+ T cells had expanded clonally. Among the least clonally expanded were partial responders at 0.1-3.0 mg/kg.

The CDR3 runs to 16 residues. Per germline, CDR1 SGHDT and CDR2 YYEEEE. V lost 3 bases and J lost 2; bases outside the gene matches: 8. Within the sample, this clone is medium-sized (0.01 to 0.1%). Its target is unknown. This table comes from immunoSEQ multiplex PCR, and its TCRdb copy is limited to in-frame clones, with some not included. The data show 25,000 to 35,000 clones, about 83% seen once. The sequencing used CD4+ or CD8+ T cells sorted from blood, collected in a trial of the OX40 agonist ivuxolimab. The clonotype comes from an adult with an advanced solid tumor such as melanoma, head and neck, liver or kidney cancer. This rearrangement joins TRBV5-6 to TRBJ1-5, with TRBD1 matching over 7 bases. The CDR3 spells CASSSLTGTGNQPQHF. The CDR3 nucleotides are TGTGCCAGCAGCTCACTGACAGGGACGGGCAATCAGCCCCAGCATTTT.